This T cell receptor beta chain came from a study of cytomegalovirus exposure and HLA in healthy donors. PCR employed 60 Vbeta and 13 Jbeta primers. The assay was immunoSEQ multiplex PCR, and TCRdb's table has in-frame clones only and misses some. The data contain 150,000 to 200,000 clones, about four fifths of them singletons. Looked up from germline, CDR1 is SEHNR and CDR2 is FQNEAQ (reference sequence). V trimming: 5 bases; J trimming: 4 bases; junction bases outside the gene matches: 6. This CDR3 comprises 14 residues. The chain has TRBV7-9 and TRBJ1-2; 8 bases line up with TRBD1. The clonotype was recovered from a boy aged 5-17 years in good health and CMV-seronegative. What was sequenced was PBMCs. The CDR3 DNA follows: TGTGCCAGCAGCGAGGACAGGGTGGGCTATGGCTACACCTTC. It is translated as CASSEDRVGYGYTF.